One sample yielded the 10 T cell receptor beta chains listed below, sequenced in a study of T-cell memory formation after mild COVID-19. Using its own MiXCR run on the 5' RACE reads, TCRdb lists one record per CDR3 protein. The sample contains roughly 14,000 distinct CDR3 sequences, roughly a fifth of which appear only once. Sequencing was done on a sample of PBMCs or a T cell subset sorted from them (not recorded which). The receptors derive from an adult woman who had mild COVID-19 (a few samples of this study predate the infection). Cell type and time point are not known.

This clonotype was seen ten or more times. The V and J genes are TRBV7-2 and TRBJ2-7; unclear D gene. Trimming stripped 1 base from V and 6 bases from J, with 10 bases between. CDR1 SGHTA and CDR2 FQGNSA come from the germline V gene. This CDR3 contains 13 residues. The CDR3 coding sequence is TGTGCCAGCAGCTTAGGGCCGCCAAGCGAGCAGTACTTC. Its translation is CASSLGPPSEQYF.

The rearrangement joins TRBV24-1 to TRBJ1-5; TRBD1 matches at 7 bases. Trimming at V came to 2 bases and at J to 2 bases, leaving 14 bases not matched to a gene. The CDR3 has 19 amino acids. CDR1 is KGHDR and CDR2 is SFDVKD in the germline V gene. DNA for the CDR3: TGTGCCACCAGTGATTCCGGTTTGACAGGGAAGCTTGGCAATCAGCCCCAGCATTTT. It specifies CATSDSGLTGKLGNQPQHF.

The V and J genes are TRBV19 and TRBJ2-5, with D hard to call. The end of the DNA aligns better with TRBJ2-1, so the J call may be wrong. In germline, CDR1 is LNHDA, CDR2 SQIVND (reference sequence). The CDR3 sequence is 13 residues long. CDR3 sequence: CASSMDVYNEQFF. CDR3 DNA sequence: TGTGCCAGTAGTATGGACGTCTACAATGAGCAGTTCTTC.

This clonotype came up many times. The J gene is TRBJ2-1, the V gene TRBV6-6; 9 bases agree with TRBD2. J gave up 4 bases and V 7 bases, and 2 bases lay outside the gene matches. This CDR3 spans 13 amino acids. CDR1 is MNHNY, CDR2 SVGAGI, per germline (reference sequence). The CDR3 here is CASKAGGYNEQFF. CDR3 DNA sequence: TGTGCCAGCAAGGCGGGAGGGTACAATGAGCAGTTCTTC.

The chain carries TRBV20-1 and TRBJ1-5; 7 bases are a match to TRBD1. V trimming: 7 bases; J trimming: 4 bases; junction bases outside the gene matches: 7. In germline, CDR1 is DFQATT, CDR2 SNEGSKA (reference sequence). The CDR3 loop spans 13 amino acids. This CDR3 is CSVLTGANQPQHF. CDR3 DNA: TGCAGTGTCCTTACAGGGGCGAATCAGCCCCAGCATTTT.

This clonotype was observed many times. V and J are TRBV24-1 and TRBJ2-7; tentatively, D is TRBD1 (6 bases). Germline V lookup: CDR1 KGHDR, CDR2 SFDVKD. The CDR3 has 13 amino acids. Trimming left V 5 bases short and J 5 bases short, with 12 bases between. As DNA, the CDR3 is TGTGCCACCAGTGGGACAGCAGGCGACGAGCAGTACTTC. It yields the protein CATSGTAGDEQYF.

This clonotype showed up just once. CDR3 nucleotides: TGTGCCAGCAGTCGGAATGGAAACACCGGGGAGCTGTTTTTT. It specifies CASSRNGNTGELFF. This chain uses TRBV6-4 with TRBJ2-2; D is ambiguous. V lost 5 bases, J lost 2 bases, and 9 bases lay in between. This CDR3 is built from 14 residues. Germline V gene lookup returns CDR1 MRHNA and CDR2 SNTAGT.

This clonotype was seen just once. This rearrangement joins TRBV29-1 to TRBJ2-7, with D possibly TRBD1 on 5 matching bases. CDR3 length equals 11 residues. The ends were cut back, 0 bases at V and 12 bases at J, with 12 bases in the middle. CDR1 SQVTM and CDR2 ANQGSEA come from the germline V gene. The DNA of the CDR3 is TGCAGCGTTGAAGATTATGGGGCTCGGTACTTC. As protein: CSVEDYGARYF.

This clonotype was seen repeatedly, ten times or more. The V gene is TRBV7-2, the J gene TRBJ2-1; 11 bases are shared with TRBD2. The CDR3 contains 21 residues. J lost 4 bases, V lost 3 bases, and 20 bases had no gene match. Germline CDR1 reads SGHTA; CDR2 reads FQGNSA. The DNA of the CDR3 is TGTGCCAGCAGCTTCTCGACCCTAGCGGGGGGCCTCCTCGCTCCTTACAATGAGCAGTTCTTC. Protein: CASSFSTLAGGLLAPYNEQFF.

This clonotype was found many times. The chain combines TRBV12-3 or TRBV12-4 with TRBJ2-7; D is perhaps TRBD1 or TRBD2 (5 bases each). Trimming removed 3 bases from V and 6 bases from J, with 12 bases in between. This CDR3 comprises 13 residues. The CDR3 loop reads CASSFTTGAEQYF. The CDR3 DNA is TGTGCCAGCAGTTTCACTACCGGGGCCGAGCAGTACTTC.